This T cell receptor (beta chain) was identified during a study of T-cell reconstitution after alpha-beta-depleted transplantation in children. The study, taken as a whole, reports: Alpha-beta T cells present about two months after transplant were reported to originate from several hundred expanded graft clones. T-cell numbers and diversity one year post-transplant derived largely from freshly generated T cells. Surviving recipient T cells and intrathymic progenitors accounted for some patients' high TCRbeta diversity at day 60.

It was with unique molecular identifiers that the TCRbeta library was prepared. MiXCR was run by TCRdb on the PCR reads, yielding one entry per CDR3 protein. This sample yields fewer than 350,000 distinct CDR3 sequences, of which 6.5% to 9% are seen a single time; approximately 9.1% belongs to the top ten. Between the trimmed V and J ends, which lost 1 base and 3 bases, there was a span of 9 bases. The CDR3 loop spans 14 amino acids. The germline V gene has CDR1 SGHTA and CDR2 FQGNSA. This clonotype came up many times. What it binds is not known. This sequence joins TRBV7-2 and TRBJ1-1; D is unclear. The specimen comprised peripheral blood, sampled 360 days after TCRalphabeta/CD19-depleted stem cell transplant. The receptor comes from a female patient aged 2-9 years who had a stem cell transplant for Fanconi anemia, so the T cells may come from the graft donor. The CDR3 bases are TGTGCCAGCAGCTTAGGCGCCAGCTACACTGAAGCTTTCTTT. Protein sequence: CASSLGASYTEAFF.